This T cell receptor (beta chain) stems from a study of blood T cells in healthy people across ages. V shed 3 bases, J shed 6 bases, and the junction held 7 bases outside the gene matches. CDR1 and CDR2 (germline): SNHLY, FYNNEI. The CDR3 is 16 residues long. This clonotype was counted only a few times. The target antigen is unknown. Then a second PCR, running roughly 6 to 12 cycles, was carried out with a sample-barcoded 5' primer and a J-beta primer mix. TCRdb reprocessed the 5' RACE reads with MiXCR, giving one entry per CDR3 protein. The top ten hold approximately 13% of the sample, which has 800,000 to 950,000 distinct CDR3 sequences, roughly 34% seen once. Study results and caveats: A roughly linear age-dependent decrease characterized TCR beta diversity per million T cells.

The TCR was taken from a man aged 18-30 years in good health. The chain couples TRBV2 to TRBJ2-1; 11 bases match TRBD2. What was sequenced was blood. The CDR3 sequence is CASSDGASGGFNEQFF. Written as DNA, the CDR3 is TGTGCCAGCAGTGATGGGGCTAGCGGGGGGTTCAATGAGCAGTTCTTC.